The 18 T cell receptor beta chains presented below share a single source sample, sequenced in a study of blood T cells in healthy people across ages. It was with a sample-barcoded 5' primer and a J-beta primer mix that a second PCR of roughly 6 to 11 cycles was run. Each CDR3 protein is one row after TCRdb ran MiXCR on the 5' RACE reads. Of some 550,000 distinct CDR3 sequences listed, roughly 48% are singletons. Sequencing input: blood. Source of these receptors: an elderly man in good health.

There are a few counts of this clonotype. V and J are TRBV14 and TRBJ2-6, with a tentative D call TRBD1 (5 bases). Trimming removed 0 bases at V and 0 bases at J, with 12 bases between. Germline loops: CDR1 SGHDN, CDR2 FVKESK. The length of the CDR3 is 18 residues. The CDR3 coding sequence is TGTGCCAGCAGCCAAGAAGGGGCCGGCATCTCTGGGGCCAACGTCCTGACTTTC. This translates into CASSQEGAGISGANVLTF.

The chain uses TRBV6-5 and TRBJ1-1, with unresolved D. V dropped 6 bases and J dropped 1 base, with 9 bases sitting between them. This CDR3 comprises 13 residues. Germline values: CDR1 MNHEY, CDR2 SVGAGI. For the CDR3, the DNA is TGTGCCAGCAGCAGCCCCCGGAACACTGAAGCTTTCTTT. Translating gives CASSSPRNTEAFF.

This chain uses TRBV7-2 with TRBJ2-1; D unclear. Per germline, CDR1 SGHTA and CDR2 FQGNSA. The CDR3 spans 15 residues. Trimming removed 5 bases at V and 0 bases at J, with 11 bases between. For the CDR3, the DNA is TGTGCCAGCAGCCCTACAGCCAGCTCCTACAATGAGCAGTTCTTC. It specifies CASSPTASSYNEQFF.

Comments on this clonotype: The conserved phenylalanine or tryptophan normally closing the CDR3 is absent here, so this likely arose from a read error. The gene calls are TRBV24-1 and TRBJ2-1, with D tentatively TRBD2 (7 bases). V shed 7 bases and J shed 1 base, with 16 bases lying between them. The length of the CDR3 is 16 residues. Germline V gene lookup returns CDR1 KGHDR and CDR2 SFDVKD. The CDR3 is CATRARGGVSYNEQFL. DNA for the CDR3: TGTGCCACCAGGGCCAGAGGGGGGGTGTCCTACAATGAGCAGTTCCTC.

The chain joins TRBV6-5 to TRBJ1-2; no reliable D call. Germline V gives CDR1 MNHEY, CDR2 SVGAGI. V lost 0 bases to trimming and J lost 7 bases, with 9 bases between them. The CDR3 is made up of 13 amino acids. CDR3 DNA sequence: TGTGCCAGCAGTTACTCGAGAGGATCTGGCTACACCTTC. Translated, it gives CASSYSRGSGYTF.

The rearrangement joins TRBV7-2 to TRBJ2-7, with TRBD2 matching over 9 bases. Germline V gives CDR1 SGHTA, CDR2 FQGNSA. Germline trimming cut 5 bases from V and 3 bases from J; bases unmatched to any gene: 8. The CDR3 is made up of 15 amino acids. The CDR3 sequence is CASSLATSGYYEQYF. DNA for the CDR3: TGTGCCAGCAGCCTGGCGACTAGCGGTTACTACGAGCAGTACTTC.

Only a few counts were recorded for this clonotype. This rearrangement joins TRBV4-3 to TRBJ2-7; 8 bases are shared with TRBD2. Germline trimming cut 0 bases from V and 0 bases from J; bases unmatched to any gene: 4. Germline V CDR1 and CDR2: LGHNA, YSLEER. The CDR3 has 16 amino acids. CDR3 region: CASSQDPLAASYEQYF. The CDR3 DNA reads TGCGCCAGCAGCCAAGATCCACTAGCGGCCTCCTACGAGCAGTACTTC.

The chain is built from TRBV13 and TRBJ2-7; 7 bases fit TRBD2. J lost 0 bases, V lost 3 bases, and 2 bases had no gene match. CDR3 size: 14 residues. CDR1 is PRHDT, CDR2 FYEKMQ, per germline (reference sequence). CDR3 protein: CASSLRESSYEQYF. DNA of the CDR3: TGTGCCAGCAGCTTGCGGGAGTCCTCCTACGAGCAGTACTTC.

The chain joins TRBV7-2 to TRBJ2-7, with 10 bases that match TRBD2. The ends lost 0 bases at V and 3 bases at J; junction bases unmatched: 5. The germline V gene has CDR1 SGHTA and CDR2 FQGNSA. This CDR3 contains 16 residues. Here the CDR3 reads CASSLARAGGGYEQYF. The CDR3 DNA reads TGTGCCAGCAGCTTAGCGCGAGCGGGAGGGGGCTACGAGCAGTACTTC.

This clonotype was seen more than once but under ten times. The gene calls are TRBV28 and TRBJ1-5, with D uncertain. CDR3 length equals 14 residues. Between the trimmed V and J ends, which lost 7 bases and 0 bases, there was a span of 10 bases. Per the germline V gene, CDR1 is MDHEN and CDR2 is SYDVKM. The CDR3 protein is CASMRSYSNQPQHF. DNA for the CDR3: TGTGCCAGCATGAGGTCATATAGCAATCAGCCCCAGCATTTT.

This clonotype was seen just once. The rearrangement joins TRBV7-2 to TRBJ1-4, with a weak D call TRBD1 (6 bases). V lost 6 bases and J lost 5, with 13 bases in between. The length of the CDR3 is 14 residues. The V gene's germline CDR1 is SGHTA and CDR2 FQGNSA. CDR3 nucleotide sequence: TGTGCCAGCAGTACAGGACAGATCAATGAAAAACTGTTTTTT. Its protein is CASSTGQINEKLFF.

This clonotype was counted between two and nine times. The V call is TRBV27, the J call TRBJ2-1, with 9 bases aligning to TRBD2. This CDR3 is 17 amino acids long. After removal of 0 bases from V and 6 bases from J, the junction contained 9 bases not matched to a gene. Per the germline V gene, CDR1 is MNHEY and CDR2 is SMNVEV (reference sequence). CDR3 nucleotides: TGTGCCAGCAGTTTATCTCGCGGGAGGGCCAGTAGCAATGAGCAGTTCTTC. Its protein product is CASSLSRGRASSNEQFF.

The chain couples TRBV20-1 to TRBJ1-2, with TRBD1 matching 8 bases. This CDR3 has 17 residues. V dropped 3 bases and J dropped 5; count of bases not matched to a gene: 17. The germline gives CDR1 DFQATT, CDR2 SNEGSKA (reference sequence). CDR3 in amino acids: CSASSRTGGGSLYGYTF. CDR3 DNA: TGCAGTGCTAGCTCGAGAACAGGGGGTGGATCTCTGTATGGCTACACCTTC.

This clonotype was counted a few times. The gene calls are TRBV20-1 and TRBJ2-7; TRBD1 agrees at 7 bases. V lost 2 bases and J lost 2; bases outside the gene matches: 6. Germline V gene sequence: CDR1 DFQATT, CDR2 SNEGSKA (reference sequence). This CDR3 has 14 residues. The CDR3 bases are TGCAGTGCTAGACCGGGACAGCGAACCTACGAGCAGTACTTC. It translates to CSARPGQRTYEQYF.

The V call is TRBV9, the J call TRBJ2-1, with D uncertain. The CDR3 length is 15 residues. CDR1 and CDR2 from the germline V gene are SGDLS and YYNGEE. Trimming left V 3 bases short and J 2 bases short, with 12 bases between. This CDR3 reads CASSDVRNTYNEQFF. The CDR3 nucleotides are TGTGCCAGCAGCGACGTCAGGAATACCTACAATGAGCAGTTCTTC.

The chain has TRBV2 and TRBJ2-5, with a weak D call TRBD2 (6 bases). V was clipped by 10 bases and J by 1 base, with 13 bases between them. Germline values: CDR1 SNHLY, CDR2 FYNNEI. The CDR3 has 13 amino acids. DNA for the CDR3: TGTGCCACCCGACGGGGGTTCCAAGAGACCCAGTACTTC. It translates to CATRRGFQETQYF.

The chain has TRBV12-3 or TRBV12-4 and TRBJ2-7; 10 bases agree with TRBD1. This CDR3 is built from 14 residues. With 6 bases clipped from V and 6 bases from J, the junction kept 8 bases outside the gene matches. CDR3 amino acids: CASRSTGGVPEQYF. In DNA form, the CDR3 reads TGTGCCAGCAGATCGACAGGGGGCGTACCCGAGCAGTACTTC.

J is TRBJ2-5 and V is TRBV20-1, with 10 nucleotides matching TRBD2. The CDR3 loop spans 15 amino acids. The germline V gene encodes CDR1 DFQATT and CDR2 SNEGSKA (reference sequence). Trimming cost V 7 bases and J 0 bases; bases outside gene matches: 8. This CDR3 reads CSVQGLARYQETQYF. As DNA, the CDR3 is TGCAGTGTTCAGGGACTAGCGCGTTACCAAGAGACCCAGTACTTC.